Following are 13 T cell receptor beta chains from one sample sequenced in a study of identical twins. Via MiXCR, TCRdb re-called the 5' RACE reads, giving one row per CDR3 protein. Of 350,000 to 500,000 distinct CDR3 sequences in the sample, approximately 17% were seen once. The sequencing input was naive T cells sorted from blood. The source is a man aged 50-60 years in good health.

The gene calls are TRBV18 and TRBJ1-5, with D perhaps TRBD1 (5 bases). Between the trimmed V and J ends, which lost 3 bases and 5 bases, there was a span of 11 bases. Looked up from germline, CDR1 is KGHSH and CDR2 is LQKENI. The CDR3 has 14 amino acids. CDR3 sequence: CASSPTGADQPQHF. CDR3 nucleotides: TGTGCCAGCTCACCTACAGGTGCAGATCAGCCCCAGCATTTT.

CDR3 amino acids: CASSHPLSLAGGSAGELFF. DNA for the CDR3: TGTGCCAGCAGCCACCCCCTCTCCTTAGCGGGAGGGTCTGCCGGGGAGCTGTTTTTT. J is TRBJ2-2 and V is TRBV4-2; 11 nucleotides match TRBD2. V was pared by 3 bases and J by 6 bases, with 15 bases of the junction left unmatched. The CDR3 covers 19 residues. From germline, CDR1 is LGHNA and CDR2 YNFKEQ.

V and J are TRBV6-5 and TRBJ1-6, with D uncertain. CDR3 length: 14 amino acids. CDR1 is MNHEY, CDR2 SVGAGI, per germline. V dropped 2 bases and J dropped 10 bases, with 12 bases sitting between them. CDR3 loop: CASSYEAGQSPLHF. The CDR3 nucleotides are TGTGCCAGCAGTTACGAGGCGGGCCAGTCACCCCTCCACTTT.

This clonotype turned up a few times. The chain uses TRBV12-3 or TRBV12-4 and TRBJ1-6; unclear D gene. CDR3 length: 14 residues. Trimming pared 6 bases from V and 4 bases from J, leaving 10 bases between. The CDR3 here is CASRPDLYNSPLHF. The CDR3 nucleotides are TGTGCCAGCAGGCCGGACCTTTATAATTCACCCCTCCACTTT.

The chain recombines TRBV5-4 with TRBJ2-3, with D maybe TRBD1 (6 bases). CDR1 is SGHNT and CDR2 is YYREEE in the germline V gene (reference sequence). The germline V and J ends were trimmed by 4 bases and 2 bases, with 14 bases remaining between them. The CDR3 extends over 15 amino acids. The chain's CDR3 is CASSAPDSLTDTQYF. The CDR3 DNA reads as TGTGCCAGCAGCGCGCCGGACAGTCTCACAGATACGCAGTATTTT.

V and J are TRBV7-2 and TRBJ2-1, with D possibly being TRBD2 (5 bases). The V gene's germline CDR1 is SGHTA and CDR2 FQGNSA. V shed 5 bases and J shed 7 bases, with 12 bases lying between them. CDR3 length: 13 amino acids. Here the CDR3 reads CASSPSRRNEQFF. CDR3 nucleotide sequence: TGTGCCAGCAGCCCTAGTCGGAGGAATGAGCAGTTCTTC.

This clonotype turned up a few times. The V call is TRBV6-2 or TRBV6-3, the J call TRBJ2-1, with unresolved D. Germline CDR1 and CDR2: MNHEY and SVGEGT. Trimming left V 5 bases short and J 7 bases short, with 12 bases between. This CDR3 contains 13 residues. This chain's CDR3 is CASSQIRVNEQFF. CDR3 DNA sequence: TGTGCCAGCAGTCAAATTCGGGTGAATGAGCAGTTCTTC.

The chain uses TRBV7-3 and TRBJ2-1, with unresolved D. Per the germline V gene, CDR1 is SGHTA and CDR2 is FQGTGA. The V end lost 5 bases, the J end lost 9 bases, and 11 bases lay between the germline ends. This CDR3 spans 12 amino acids. The CDR3 sequence: CASSLIAGEQFF. As DNA, the CDR3 is TGTGCCAGCAGCCTGATAGCCGGTGAGCAGTTCTTC.

In this sample, this clonotype turned up many times. The chain joins TRBV10-3 to TRBJ2-2; D gene unclear. The CDR3 is 16 residues long. Between the trimmed V and J ends, which lost 0 bases and 4 bases, there was a span of 12 bases. The V gene's germline CDR1 is ENHRY and CDR2 SYGVKD. The CDR3 DNA sequence: TGTGCCATCAGTGAGTCCACCACCGTTAGCACCGGGGAGCTGTTTTTT. Its translation: CAISESTTVSTGELFF.

This clonotype was counted a few times. J is TRBJ1-4 and V is TRBV5-6, with 8 bases matching TRBD1. The CDR3 extends over 17 amino acids. Germline values: CDR1 SGHDT, CDR2 YYEEEE. With 1 base clipped from V and 0 bases from J, the junction kept 5 bases outside the gene matches. The CDR3 nucleotides are TGTGCCAGCAGCTTGTTCGGACAGGGCTCAACTAATGAAAAACTGTTTTTT. Translated: CASSLFGQGSTNEKLFF.

The chain links TRBV27 to TRBJ1-6; 8 bases are a match to TRBD1. V trimming: 1 base; J trimming: 1 base; junction bases outside the gene matches: 3. The CDR3 runs 17 residues. In germline, CDR1 is MNHEY, CDR2 SMNVEV (reference sequence). This CDR3 is CASSLFQGASYNSPLHF. As DNA, the CDR3 is TGTGCCAGCAGTTTATTCCAGGGGGCTTCCTATAATTCACCCCTCCACTTT.

The V and J genes are TRBV21-1 and TRBJ1-2. TRBV21-1 is a pseudogene segment. This CDR3 comprises 19 residues. In DNA form, the CDR3 reads TGTGCCAGCAGCAAAAGGCCTAGAGTCTTCCCCTCCTTAAACTATGGCTACACCTTC. It yields the protein CASSKRPRVFPSLNYGYTF.

Here the CDR3 DNA reads TGTGCCAGCAGTGAAGGGTTCGGACAGGGAAGCTACAATGAGCAGTTCTTC. This encodes CASSEGFGQGSYNEQFF. The chain employs TRBV6-1 and TRBJ2-1; the match to TRBD1 covers 8 bases. The CDR3 has 17 amino acids. V lost 1 base and J lost 3; bases outside the gene matches: 8. Per the germline V gene, CDR1 is MNHNS and CDR2 is SASEGT.